What follows are 14 T cell receptor beta chains derived from one specimen sequenced in a study of shared clonotypes between healthy human individuals. Using immunoSEQ multiplex PCR, the repertoire was profiled, and TCRdb retains in-frame clones only, with some absent. The sample has fewer than 850,000 clones, 90% to 97% seen once. Selected positively for CCR7 and CD45RO-negative, naive CD8 cells excluded terminally differentiated effector memory CD45RA+ cells. Sequenced sample: naive CD8+ T cells sorted from blood. The origin of the receptors is a man aged 30 to 39 in good health.

This clone was observed once. The V gene is TRBV29-1, the J gene TRBJ2-1, with D possibly matching TRBD1 (6 bases). V lost 7 bases and J 5 bases, leaving 21 bases between the germline ends. This CDR3 contains 15 residues. The germline V gene encodes CDR1 SQVTM and CDR2 ANQGSEA. CDR3 region: CSATLDSFLNNEQFF. The CDR3 DNA sequence: TGCAGCGCCACCCTGGACAGTTTCCTCAACAATGAGCAGTTCTTC.

Turning to this clone: Other DNA sequences in the sample encode the same CDR3. This chain joins TRBV9 and TRBJ2-3; 7 bases are shared with TRBD2. V lost 0 bases, J lost 1 base, and 2 bases stayed unmatched. Germline V gene data show CDR1 as SGDLS and CDR2 as YYNGEE. CDR3 length: 15 residues. This CDR3 reads CASSVVAGGTDTQYF. The CDR3 DNA is TGTGCCAGCAGCGTAGTGGCGGGAGGCACAGATACGCAGTATTTT.

V gene TRBV11-2 combines with J gene TRBJ2-3; 9 nucleotides match TRBD2. V shed 1 base, J shed 4 bases, and the junction held 6 bases outside the gene matches. This CDR3 contains 16 residues. Germline CDR1 is SGHAT and CDR2 is FQNNGV. CDR3 in amino acids: CASSLGAGGLADTQYF. Written as DNA, the CDR3 is TGTGCCAGCAGCTTAGGCGCGGGAGGGTTGGCAGATACGCAGTATTTT. The whole variable domain, remainder taken from reference TRBV11-2 and TRBJ2-3, is EAGVAQSPRYKIIEKRQSVAFWCNPISGHATLYWYQQILGQGPKLLIQFQNNGVVDDSQLPKDRFSAERLKGVDSTLKIQPAKLEDSAVYLCASSLGAGGLADTQYFGPGTRLTVL.

The chain recombines TRBV5-4 with TRBJ2-2, with D possibly being TRBD2 (5 bases). V lost 6 bases, J lost 1 base, and 10 bases lay in between. Germline-derived CDR1 and CDR2 are SGHNT and YYREEE (reference sequence). This CDR3 is 14 amino acids long. CDR3 residues: CASNTLGNTGELFF. As DNA, the CDR3 is TGTGCCAGCAACACACTAGGGAACACCGGGGAGCTGTTTTTT.

J is TRBJ2-3 and V is TRBV5-5; 7 nucleotides line up with TRBD2. Germline V gives CDR1 SGHKS, CDR2 YYEKEE (reference sequence). Unmatched junction bases numbered 6, after V lost 2 bases and J lost 0 bases. This CDR3 has 16 amino acids. The DNA for the CDR3 is TGTGCCAGCAGCTTAGCTAGCGGAGAGAGCACAGATACGCAGTATTTT. Translated, it gives CASSLASGESTDTQYF.

J is TRBJ1-1 and V is TRBV6-6, with D uncertain. The CDR3 has 13 amino acids. Germline V CDR1 and CDR2: MNHNY, SVGAGI (reference sequence). Trimming removed 4 bases from V and 8 bases from J, with 14 bases in between. The CDR3: CASSSLSTGEAFF. The CDR3 DNA reads as TGTGCCAGCAGTTCCCTATCGACGGGGGAAGCTTTCTTT.

This chain connects TRBV28 to TRBJ2-1, with 9 bases fitting TRBD2. The trim removed 7 bases at V and 4 bases at J, leaving 8 bases unmatched. The CDR3 consists of 15 residues. Germline V lookup: CDR1 MDHEN, CDR2 SYDVKM. The DNA for the CDR3 is TGTGCCAGCACTCCGGCCGCGGGAGGGTACAATGAGCAGTTCTTC. It codes for CASTPAAGGYNEQFF.

In this sample, this clone turned up once. The chain employs TRBV27 and TRBJ2-5; TRBD1 or TRBD2 may be the D gene (5 bases each). Germline assignment: CDR1 MNHEY and CDR2 SMNVEV (reference sequence). The CDR3 runs 14 residues. Trimming took off 2 bases at V and 2 bases at J, with 9 bases between the two ends. CDR3 sequence (DNA): TGTGCCAGCAGTTTAGGGGACCCTCAAGAGACCCAGTACTTC. It is translated as CASSLGDPQETQYF.

The chain employs TRBV7-2 and TRBJ2-7; 9 bases line up with TRBD2. The V gene's germline CDR1 is SGHTA and CDR2 FQGNSA. The junction had 0 bases not matched to a gene; V was cut back by 4 bases and J by 2 bases. This CDR3 is 13 amino acids long. The CDR3 here is CASSWTSAYEQYF. The CDR3 nucleotides read TGTGCCAGCAGCTGGACTAGCGCCTACGAGCAGTACTTC. Combining the CDR3 with reference TRBV7-2 and TRBJ2-7 gives the whole variable domain GAGVSQSPSNKVTEKGKDVELRCDPISGHTALYWYRQSLGQGLEFLIYFQGNSAPDKSGLPSDRFSAERTGGSVSTLTIQRTQQEDSAVYLCASSWTSAYEQYFGPGTRLTVT.

CDR3: CATSARQGITKNIQYF. The CDR3 DNA is TGTGCCACCAGCGCGAGACAGGGAATAACCAAAAACATTCAGTACTTC. The V call is TRBV15, the J call TRBJ2-4; 7 nucleotides match TRBD1. The CDR3 sequence is 16 residues long. Germline V gene lookup returns CDR1 LNHNV and CDR2 YYDKDF (reference sequence). The junction had 9 bases not matched to a gene; V was cut back by 5 bases and J by 2 bases.

Only a few counts were recorded for this clone. V and J are TRBV15 and TRBJ1-3; D gene ambiguous. The CDR3 has 15 amino acids. CDR1 and CDR2 from the germline V gene are LNHNV and YYDKDF (reference sequence). V lost 5 bases and J 0 bases, leaving 11 bases between the germline ends. CDR3 DNA sequence: TGTGCCACCAGCCCAGACGCCAACTCTGGAAACACCATATATTTT. Translating it yields CATSPDANSGNTIYF.

The chain links TRBV9 to TRBJ1-4; 7 nucleotides agree with TRBD1. After removal of 2 bases from V and 4 bases from J, the junction contained 5 bases not matched to a gene. The length of the CDR3 is 15 residues. Germline V gene data show CDR1 as SGDLS and CDR2 as YYNGEE. The DNA for the CDR3 is TGTGCCAGCAGCGTCGGGACAGCAAGTAATGAAAAACTGTTTTTT. It specifies CASSVGTASNEKLFF.

J is TRBJ2-7 and V is TRBV7-8; maybe TRBD2 (5 bases). The CDR3 runs to 14 residues. Deletions cut 5 bases from V and 3 bases from J, with 14 bases between. The V gene's germline CDR1 is SGHVS and CDR2 FQNEAQ. The CDR3 DNA reads TGTGCCAGCAGCCTTCGACCGGGGAACTACGAGCAGTACTTC. Amino acid sequence: CASSLRPGNYEQYF.

The DNA for the CDR3 is TGTGCCATCACCCCCGGGACTAGCGGGAGGGCCCCCAATGAGCAGTTCTTC. Residues: CAITPGTSGRAPNEQFF. V gene TRBV10-3 combines with J gene TRBJ2-1; TRBD2 agrees at 16 bases. Trimming cost V 7 bases and J 6 bases; bases outside gene matches: 9. The germline gives CDR1 ENHRY, CDR2 SYGVKD. The CDR3 runs 17 residues.